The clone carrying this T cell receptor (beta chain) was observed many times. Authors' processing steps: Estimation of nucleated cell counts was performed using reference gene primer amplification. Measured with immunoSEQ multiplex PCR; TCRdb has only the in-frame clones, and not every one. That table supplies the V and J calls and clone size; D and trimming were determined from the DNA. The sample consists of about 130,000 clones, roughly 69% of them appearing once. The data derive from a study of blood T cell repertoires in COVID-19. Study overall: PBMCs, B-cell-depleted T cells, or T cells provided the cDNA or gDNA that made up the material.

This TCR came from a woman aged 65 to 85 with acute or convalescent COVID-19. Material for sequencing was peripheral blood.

Written as DNA, the CDR3 is TGCAGCGTTGAGGGCAGGGGCCGCTATGGCTACACCTTC. Amino acids: CSVEGRGRYGYTF. The rearrangement links TRBV29-1 to TRBJ1-2, with D possibly TRBD1 on 6 matching bases. Trimming stripped 3 bases from V and 4 bases from J, with 12 bases between. Germline assignment: CDR1 SQVTM and CDR2 ANQGSEA. The CDR3 runs 13 residues.